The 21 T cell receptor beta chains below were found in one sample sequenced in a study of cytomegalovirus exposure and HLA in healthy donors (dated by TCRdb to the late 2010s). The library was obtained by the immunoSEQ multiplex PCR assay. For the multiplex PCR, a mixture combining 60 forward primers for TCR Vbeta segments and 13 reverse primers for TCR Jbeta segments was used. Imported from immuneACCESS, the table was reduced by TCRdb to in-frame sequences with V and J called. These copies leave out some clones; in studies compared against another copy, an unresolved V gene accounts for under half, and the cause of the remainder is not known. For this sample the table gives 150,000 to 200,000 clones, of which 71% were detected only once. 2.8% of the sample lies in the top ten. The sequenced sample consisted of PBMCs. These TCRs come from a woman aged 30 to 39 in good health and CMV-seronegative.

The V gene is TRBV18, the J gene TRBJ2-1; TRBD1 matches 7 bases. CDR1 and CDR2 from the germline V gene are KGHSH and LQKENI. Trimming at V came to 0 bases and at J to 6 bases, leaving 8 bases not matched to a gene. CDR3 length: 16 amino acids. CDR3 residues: CASSPPLGGLGNEQFF. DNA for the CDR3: TGTGCCAGCTCACCACCGTTAGGGGGCCTTGGCAATGAGCAGTTCTTC.

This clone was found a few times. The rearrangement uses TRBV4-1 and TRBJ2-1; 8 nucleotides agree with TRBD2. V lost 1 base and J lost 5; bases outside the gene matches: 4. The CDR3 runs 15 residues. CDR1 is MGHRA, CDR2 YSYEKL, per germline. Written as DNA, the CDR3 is TGCGCCAGCAGCCAAGTGGGGACTAGAAACAATGAGCAGTTCTTC. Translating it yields CASSQVGTRNNEQFF.

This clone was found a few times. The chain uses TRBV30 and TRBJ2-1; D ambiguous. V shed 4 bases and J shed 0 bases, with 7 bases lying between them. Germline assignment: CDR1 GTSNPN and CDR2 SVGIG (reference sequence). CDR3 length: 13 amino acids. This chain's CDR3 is CAWMLSSYNEQFF. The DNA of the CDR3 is TGTGCCTGGATGTTGAGCTCCTACAATGAGCAGTTCTTC.

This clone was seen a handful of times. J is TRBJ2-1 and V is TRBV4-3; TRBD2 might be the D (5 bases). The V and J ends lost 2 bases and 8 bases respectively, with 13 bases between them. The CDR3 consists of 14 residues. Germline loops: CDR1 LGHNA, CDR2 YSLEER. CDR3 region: CASSQNRAGDEQFF. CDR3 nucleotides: TGCGCCAGCAGCCAAAATAGGGCCGGGGATGAGCAGTTCTTC.

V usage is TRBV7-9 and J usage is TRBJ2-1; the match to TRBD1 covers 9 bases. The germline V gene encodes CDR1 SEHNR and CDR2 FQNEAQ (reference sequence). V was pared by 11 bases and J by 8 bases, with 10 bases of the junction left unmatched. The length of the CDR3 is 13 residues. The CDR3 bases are TGTGCCTCGGGGACAGGGTTTAGGGATGAGCAGTTCTTC. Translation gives CASGTGFRDEQFF.

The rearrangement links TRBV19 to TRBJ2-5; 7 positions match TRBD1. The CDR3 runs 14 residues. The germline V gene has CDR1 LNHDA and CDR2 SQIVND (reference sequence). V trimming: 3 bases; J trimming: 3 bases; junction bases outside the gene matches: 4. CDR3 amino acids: CASSIRDRKETQYF. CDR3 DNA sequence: TGTGCCAGTAGTATTCGGGACAGAAAAGAGACCCAGTACTTC.

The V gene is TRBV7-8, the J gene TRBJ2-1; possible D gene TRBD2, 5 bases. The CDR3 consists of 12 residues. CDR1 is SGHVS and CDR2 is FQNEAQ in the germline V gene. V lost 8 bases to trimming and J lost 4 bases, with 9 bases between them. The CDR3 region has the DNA TGTGCCAGCGGGGAGAGATACAATGAGCAGTTCTTC. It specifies CASGERYNEQFF.

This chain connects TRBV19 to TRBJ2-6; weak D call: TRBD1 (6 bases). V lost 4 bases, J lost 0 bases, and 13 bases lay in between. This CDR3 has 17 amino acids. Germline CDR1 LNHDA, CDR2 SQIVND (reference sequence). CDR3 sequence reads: CASSTLGQFSGANVLTF. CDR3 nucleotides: TGTGCCAGTAGTACCCTAGGACAGTTCTCTGGGGCCAACGTCCTGACTTTC.

The DNA for the CDR3 is TGTGCCAGCAGCTTATCTTCCCCAGGGGGGAATCAGCCCCAGCATTTT. It yields the protein CASSLSSPGGNQPQHF. The genes are TRBV7-9 and TRBJ1-5; 7 bases are shared with TRBD1. Germline V gives CDR1 SEHNR, CDR2 FQNEAQ (reference sequence). The V segment lost 2 bases and the J segment 4 bases; nucleotides outside the gene matches: 8. The CDR3 sequence is 16 residues long.

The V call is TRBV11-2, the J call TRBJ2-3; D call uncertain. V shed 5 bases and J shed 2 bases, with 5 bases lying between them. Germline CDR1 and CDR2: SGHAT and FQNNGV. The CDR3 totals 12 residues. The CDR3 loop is CASSVLTDTQYF. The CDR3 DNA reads TGTGCCAGCAGCGTACTCACAGATACGCAGTATTTT.

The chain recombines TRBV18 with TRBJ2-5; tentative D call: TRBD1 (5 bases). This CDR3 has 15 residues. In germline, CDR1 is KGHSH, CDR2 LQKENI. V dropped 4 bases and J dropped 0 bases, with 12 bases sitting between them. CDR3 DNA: TGTGCCAGCTCACTCTGGACACAGTACCAAGAGACCCAGTACTTC. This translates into CASSLWTQYQETQYF.

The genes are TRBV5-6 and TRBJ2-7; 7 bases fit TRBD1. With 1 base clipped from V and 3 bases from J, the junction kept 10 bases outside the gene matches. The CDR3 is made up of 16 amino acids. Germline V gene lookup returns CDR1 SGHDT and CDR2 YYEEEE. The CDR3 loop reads CASSLLSKRQGYEQYF. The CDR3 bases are TGTGCCAGCAGCTTGCTCTCAAAACGACAGGGCTACGAGCAGTACTTC.

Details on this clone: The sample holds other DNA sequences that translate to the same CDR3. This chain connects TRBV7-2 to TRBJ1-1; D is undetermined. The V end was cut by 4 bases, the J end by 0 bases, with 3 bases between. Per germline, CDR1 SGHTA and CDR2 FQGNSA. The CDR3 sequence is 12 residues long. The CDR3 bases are TGTGCCAGCAGCTCTATGAACACTGAAGCTTTCTTT. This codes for CASSSMNTEAFF.

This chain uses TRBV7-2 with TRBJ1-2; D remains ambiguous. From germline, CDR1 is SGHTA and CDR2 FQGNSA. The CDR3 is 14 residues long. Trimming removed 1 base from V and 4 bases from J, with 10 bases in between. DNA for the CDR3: TGTGCCAGCAGCTTAGGGCAGGTTAGCTATGGCTACACCTTC. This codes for CASSLGQVSYGYTF.

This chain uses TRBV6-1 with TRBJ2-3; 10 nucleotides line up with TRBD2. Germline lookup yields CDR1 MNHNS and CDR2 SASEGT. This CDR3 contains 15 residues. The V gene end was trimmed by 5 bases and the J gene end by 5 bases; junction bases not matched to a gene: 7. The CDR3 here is CASSISGGAVDTQYF. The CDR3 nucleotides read TGTGCCAGCAGTATCAGCGGGGGGGCCGTAGATACGCAGTATTTT.

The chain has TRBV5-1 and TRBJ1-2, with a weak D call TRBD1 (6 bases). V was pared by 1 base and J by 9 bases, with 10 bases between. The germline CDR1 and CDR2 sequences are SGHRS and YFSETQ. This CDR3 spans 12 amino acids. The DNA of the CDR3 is TGCGCCAGCAGCTTGTGGCAGGGGAGCTACACCTTC. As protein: CASSLWQGSYTF. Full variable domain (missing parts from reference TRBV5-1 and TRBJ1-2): KAGVTQTPRYLIKTRGQQVTLSCSPISGHRSVSWYQQTPGQGLQFLFEYFSETQRNKGNFPGRFSGRQFSNSRSEMNVSTLELGDSALYLCASSLWQGSYTFGSGTRLTVV.

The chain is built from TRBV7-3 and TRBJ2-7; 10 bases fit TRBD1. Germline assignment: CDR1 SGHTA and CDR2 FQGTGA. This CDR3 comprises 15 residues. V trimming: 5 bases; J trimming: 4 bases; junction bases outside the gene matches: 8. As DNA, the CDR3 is TGTGCCAGCAGCCAAATCTCGGGACAGGGGTACGAGCAGTACTTC. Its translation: CASSQISGQGYEQYF.

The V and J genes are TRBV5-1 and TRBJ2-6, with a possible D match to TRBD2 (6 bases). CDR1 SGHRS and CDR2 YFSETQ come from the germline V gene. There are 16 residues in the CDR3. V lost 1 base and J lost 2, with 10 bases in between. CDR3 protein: CASSLLGEAGANVLTF. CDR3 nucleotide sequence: TGCGCCAGCAGCTTGTTAGGGGAGGCTGGGGCCAACGTCCTGACTTTC.

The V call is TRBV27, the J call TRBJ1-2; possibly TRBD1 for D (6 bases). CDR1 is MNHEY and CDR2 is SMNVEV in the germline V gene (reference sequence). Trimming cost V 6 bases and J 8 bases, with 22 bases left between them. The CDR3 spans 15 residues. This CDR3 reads CASRPTALSGVGYTF. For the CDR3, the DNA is TGTGCCAGCAGGCCGACGGCCTTGTCAGGGGTAGGCTACACCTTC.

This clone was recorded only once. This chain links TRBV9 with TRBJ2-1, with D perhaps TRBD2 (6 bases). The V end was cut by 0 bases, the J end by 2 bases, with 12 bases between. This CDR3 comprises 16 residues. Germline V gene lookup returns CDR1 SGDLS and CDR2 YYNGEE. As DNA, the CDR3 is TGTGCCAGCAGCGTAGTTGCCGGGACTGCCTACAATGAGCAGTTCTTC. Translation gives CASSVVAGTAYNEQFF.

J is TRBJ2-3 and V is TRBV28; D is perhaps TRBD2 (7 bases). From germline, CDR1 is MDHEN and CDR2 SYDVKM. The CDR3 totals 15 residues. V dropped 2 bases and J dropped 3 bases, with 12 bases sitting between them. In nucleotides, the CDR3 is TGTGCCAGCAGTTTAGGGGGGGCGGGGACAGATACGCAGTATTTT. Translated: CASSLGGAGTDTQYF.